This T cell receptor beta chain was sequenced during a study of T cell responses to AZD1222 COVID-19 vaccine. Study-wide findings and caveats: After the peak T cell response, and only then, were repertoires sampled. Among AZD1222 vaccinees, only five to seven were seropositive at baseline.

In regard to this clone: Its antigen is unidentified.

Assay: immunoSEQ multiplex PCR; the TCRdb copy retains only in-frame clones and omits some. The repertoire includes 130,000 or so clones, 70% to 90% of them detected once, and about 2.7% sits in the top ten. The sample consisted of peripheral blood, taken on day 0 of AZD1222 vaccination. This receptor was identified in an adult in good health.

This chain's CDR3 is CASNQAGQKVRGGYTF. CDR3 DNA: TGTGCCAGCAACCAAGCCGGACAGAAAGTCCGTGGGGGCTACACCTTC. V usage is TRBV19 and J usage is TRBJ1-2; D is possibly TRBD1 (6 bases). Germline-derived CDR1 and CDR2 are LNHDA and SQIVND (reference sequence). The CDR3 sequence is 16 residues long. Trimming removed 9 bases from V and 8 bases from J, with 28 bases in between.